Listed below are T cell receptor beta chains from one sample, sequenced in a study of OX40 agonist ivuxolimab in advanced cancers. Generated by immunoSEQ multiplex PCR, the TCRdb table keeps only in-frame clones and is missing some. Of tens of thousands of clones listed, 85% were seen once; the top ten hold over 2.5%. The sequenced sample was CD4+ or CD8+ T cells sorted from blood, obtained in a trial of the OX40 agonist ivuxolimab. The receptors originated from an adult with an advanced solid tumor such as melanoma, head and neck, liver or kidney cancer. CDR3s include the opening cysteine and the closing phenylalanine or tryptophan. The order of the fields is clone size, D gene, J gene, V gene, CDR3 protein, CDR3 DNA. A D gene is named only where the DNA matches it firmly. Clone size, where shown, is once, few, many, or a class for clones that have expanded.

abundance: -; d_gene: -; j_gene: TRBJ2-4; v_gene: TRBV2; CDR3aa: CASSERVRENIQYF; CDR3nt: TGTGCCAGCAGTGAAAGGGTTAGGGAAAACATTCAGTACTTC
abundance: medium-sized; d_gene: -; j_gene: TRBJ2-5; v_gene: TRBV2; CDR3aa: CASNNELGETQYF; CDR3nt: TGTGCCAGCAATAACGAGTTGGGGGAGACCCAGTACTTC
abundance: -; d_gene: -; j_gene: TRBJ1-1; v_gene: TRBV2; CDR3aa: CATGNQPNTEAFF; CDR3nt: TGTGCCACAGGGAACCAACCGAACACTGAAGCTTTCTTT
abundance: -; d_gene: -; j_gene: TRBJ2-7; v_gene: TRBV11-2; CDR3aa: CASSLGKAVPSYEQYF; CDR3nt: TGTGCCAGCAGCTTAGGGAAAGCGGTTCCTTCCTACGAGCAGTACTTC
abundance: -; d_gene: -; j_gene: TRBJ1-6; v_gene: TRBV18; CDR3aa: CASSPGLTNSPLHF; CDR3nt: TGTGCCAGCTCACCAGGGCTCACCAATTCACCCCTCCACTTT
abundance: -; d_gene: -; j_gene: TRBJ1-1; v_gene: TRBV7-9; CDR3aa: CAGTDRRVTEAFF; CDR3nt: TGTGCCGGAACCGACAGGAGGGTCACTGAAGCTTTCTTT
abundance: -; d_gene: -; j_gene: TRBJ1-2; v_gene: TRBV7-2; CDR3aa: CASSALEALRYTF; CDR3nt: TGTGCCAGCAGCGCCTTGGAAGCCCTTCGCTACACCTTC
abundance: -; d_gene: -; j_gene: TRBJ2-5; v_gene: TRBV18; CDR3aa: CASSPGSGRGPQETQYF; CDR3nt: TGTGCCAGCTCACCTGGAAGTGGGCGGGGTCCTCAAGAGACCCAGTACTTC
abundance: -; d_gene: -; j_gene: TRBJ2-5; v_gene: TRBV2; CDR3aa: CASREGETQYF; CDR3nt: TGTGCCAGCAGGGAGGGGGAGACCCAGTACTTC
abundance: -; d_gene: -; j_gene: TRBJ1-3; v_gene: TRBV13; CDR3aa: CASSLMGLSGNTIYF; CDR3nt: TGTGCCAGCAGCTTAATGGGGCTCTCTGGAAACACCATATATTTT
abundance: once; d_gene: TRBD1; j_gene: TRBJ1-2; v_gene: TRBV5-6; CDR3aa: CASSLRTGSNYGYTF; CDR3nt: TGTGCCAGCAGCCTACGGACAGGGAGTAACTATGGCTACACCTTC
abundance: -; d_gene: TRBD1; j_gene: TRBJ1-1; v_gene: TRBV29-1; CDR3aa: CSVVDRGVMNTEAFF; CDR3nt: TGCAGCGTAGTCGACAGGGGGGTGATGAACACTGAAGCTTTCTTT
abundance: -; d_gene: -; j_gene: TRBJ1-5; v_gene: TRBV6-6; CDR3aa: CASKVRNQPQHF; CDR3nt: TGTGCCAGCAAGGTCCGCAATCAGCCCCAGCATTTT
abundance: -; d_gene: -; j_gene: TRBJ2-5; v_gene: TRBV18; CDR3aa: CASSISEGGETQYF; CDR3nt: TGTGCCAGCTCAATTAGCGAGGGGGGAGAGACCCAGTACTTC
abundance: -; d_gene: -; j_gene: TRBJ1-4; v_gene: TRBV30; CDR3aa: CAWSPLGTAGEKLFF; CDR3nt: TGTGCCTGGAGCCCCCTCGGGACGGCAGGAGAAAAACTGTTTTTT
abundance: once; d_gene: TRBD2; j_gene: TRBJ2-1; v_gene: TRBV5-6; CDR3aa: CASSLGLTSGRSEQFF; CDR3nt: TGTGCCAGCAGCTTGGGTTTAACTAGCGGGAGGAGCGAGCAGTTCTTC
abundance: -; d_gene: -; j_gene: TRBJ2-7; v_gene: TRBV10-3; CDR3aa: CAASGRGDEQYF; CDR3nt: TGTGCGGCAAGCGGCAGGGGGGACGAGCAGTACTTC
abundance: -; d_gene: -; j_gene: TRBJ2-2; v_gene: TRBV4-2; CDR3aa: CASRSGGRDTGELFF; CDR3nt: TGTGCCAGCAGATCGGGGGGCCGGGACACCGGGGAGCTGTTTTTT
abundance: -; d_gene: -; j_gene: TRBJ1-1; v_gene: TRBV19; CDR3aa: CASIPIRGTENTEAFF; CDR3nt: TGTGCCAGTATCCCAATCCGTGGTACAGAGAACACTGAAGCTTTCTTT
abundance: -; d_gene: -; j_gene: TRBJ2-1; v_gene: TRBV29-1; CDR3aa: CSVSLGMGEQFF; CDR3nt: TGCAGCGTTTCTCTCGGCATGGGTGAGCAGTTCTTC
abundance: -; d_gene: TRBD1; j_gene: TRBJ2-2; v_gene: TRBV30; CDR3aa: CAWSRNRGPNTGELFF; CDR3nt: TGTGCCTGGTCACGCAACAGGGGCCCGAACACCGGGGAGCTGTTTTTT
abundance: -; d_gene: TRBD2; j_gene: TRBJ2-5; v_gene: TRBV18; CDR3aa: CASSPLAGGQETQYF; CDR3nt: TGTGCCAGCTCGCCACTAGCGGGAGGGCAGGAGACCCAGTACTTC
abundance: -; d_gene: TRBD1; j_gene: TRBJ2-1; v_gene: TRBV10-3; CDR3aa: CAISSGQANNEQFF; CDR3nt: TGTGCCATCAGCTCGGGACAGGCGAACAATGAGCAGTTCTTC
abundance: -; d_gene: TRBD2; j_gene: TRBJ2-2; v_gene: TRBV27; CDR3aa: CASSPGGSNTGELFF; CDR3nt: TGTGCCAGCAGTCCCGGGGGGTCGAACACCGGGGAGCTGTTTTTT
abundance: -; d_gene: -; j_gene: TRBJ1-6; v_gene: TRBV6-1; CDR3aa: CASSELNSPLHF; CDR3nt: TGTGCCAGCAGTGAACTAAATTCACCCCTCCACTTT
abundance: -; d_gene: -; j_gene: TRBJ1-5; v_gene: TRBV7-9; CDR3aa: CASSEGGQPQHF; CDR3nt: TGTGCCAGCAGCGAGGGAGGCCAGCCCCAGCATTTT
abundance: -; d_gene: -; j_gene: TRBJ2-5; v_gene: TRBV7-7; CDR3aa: CASSLAVGETQYF; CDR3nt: TGTGCCAGCAGCTTAGCGGTGGGAGAGACCCAGTACTTC
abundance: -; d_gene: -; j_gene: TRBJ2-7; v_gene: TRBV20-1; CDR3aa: CSASGGYEQYF; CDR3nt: TGCAGTGCTAGTGGCGGGTACGAGCAGTACTTC
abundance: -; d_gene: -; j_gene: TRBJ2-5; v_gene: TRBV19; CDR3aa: CASSMGIGTGETQYF; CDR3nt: TGTGCCAGTAGTATGGGGATCGGTACAGGAGAGACCCAGTACTTC
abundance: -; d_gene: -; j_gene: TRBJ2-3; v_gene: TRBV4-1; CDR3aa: CASSQDRDRGLYTDTQYF; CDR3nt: TGCGCCAGCAGCCAAGATAGGGATAGAGGGCTTTACACAGATACGCAGTATTTT
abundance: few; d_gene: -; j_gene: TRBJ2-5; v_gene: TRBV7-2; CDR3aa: CASSLGIMKTQYF; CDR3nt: TGTGCCAGCAGCTTAGGAATTATGAAGACCCAGTACTTC
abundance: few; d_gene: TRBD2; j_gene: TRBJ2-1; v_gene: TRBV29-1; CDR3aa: CSVGVAGVGNEQFF; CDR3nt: TGCAGCGTTGGGGTAGCGGGAGTGGGAAATGAGCAGTTCTTC
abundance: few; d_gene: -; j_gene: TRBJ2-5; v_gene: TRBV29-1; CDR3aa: CSVLSSDQETQYF; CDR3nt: TGCAGCGTCCTATCTAGCGACCAAGAGACCCAGTACTTC
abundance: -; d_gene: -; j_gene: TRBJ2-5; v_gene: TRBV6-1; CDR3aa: CASRRLETQYF; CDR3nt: TGTGCCAGCAGGAGACTAGAGACCCAGTACTTC
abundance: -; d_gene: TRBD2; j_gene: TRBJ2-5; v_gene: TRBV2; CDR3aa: CASSVGLAAARYF; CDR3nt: TGTGCCAGCAGTGTGGGACTAGCAGCCGCGAGGTACTTC
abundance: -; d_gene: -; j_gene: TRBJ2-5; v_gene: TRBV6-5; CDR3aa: CAGSYSTRGLGTQYF; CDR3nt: TGTGCCGGCAGTTACTCGACACGGGGATTAGGGACCCAGTACTTC
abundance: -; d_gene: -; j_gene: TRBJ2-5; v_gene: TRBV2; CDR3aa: CASSPRTHF; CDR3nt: TGTGCCAGCAGTCCCAGGACTCACTTC
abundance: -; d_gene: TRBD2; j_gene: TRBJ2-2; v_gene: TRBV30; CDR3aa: CAWYPTSGRAYVGELFF; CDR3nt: TGTGCCTGGTACCCCACTAGCGGGAGGGCTTATGTCGGGGAGCTGTTTTTT
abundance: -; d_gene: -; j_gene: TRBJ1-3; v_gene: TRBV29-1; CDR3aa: CSVSGPIHSGNTIYF; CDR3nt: TGCAGCGTTTCAGGACCCATTCACTCTGGAAACACCATATATTTT
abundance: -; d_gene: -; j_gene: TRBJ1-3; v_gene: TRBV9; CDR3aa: CASSVAISSGNTIYF; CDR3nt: TGTGCCAGCAGCGTCGCCATCTCCTCTGGAAACACCATATATTTT
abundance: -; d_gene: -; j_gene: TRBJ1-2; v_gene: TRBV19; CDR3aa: CASSTLTGPANYGYTF; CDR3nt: TGTGCCAGTAGTACACTCACAGGGCCCGCTAACTATGGCTACACCTTC
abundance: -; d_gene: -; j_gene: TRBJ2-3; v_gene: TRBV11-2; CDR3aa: CASSLRQSTDTQCF; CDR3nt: TGTGCCAGCAGCTTAAGGCAGAGCACAGATACGCAGTGTTTT
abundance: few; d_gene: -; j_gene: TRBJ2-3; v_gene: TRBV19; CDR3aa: CASSTLRGDTQYF; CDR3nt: TGTGCCAGTAGTACCCTCCGGGGAGATACGCAGTATTTT
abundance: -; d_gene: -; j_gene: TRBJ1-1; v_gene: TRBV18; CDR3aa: CASSRVENTEAFF; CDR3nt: TGTGCCAGCTCACGGGTGGAGAACACTGAAGCTTTCTTT
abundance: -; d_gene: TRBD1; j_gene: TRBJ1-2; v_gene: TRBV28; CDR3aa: CASSFWDTGTGDYGYTF; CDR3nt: TGTGCCAGCAGTTTTTGGGATACCGGGACAGGAGACTATGGCTACACCTTC
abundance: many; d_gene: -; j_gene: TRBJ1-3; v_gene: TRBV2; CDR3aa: CASTGTGFDGNTIYF; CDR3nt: TGTGCCAGCACAGGAACAGGGTTCGACGGAAACACCATATATTTT
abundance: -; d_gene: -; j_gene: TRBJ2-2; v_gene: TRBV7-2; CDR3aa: CASSPVRSGELFF; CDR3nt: TGTGCCAGCAGCCCCGTGAGGAGCGGGGAGCTGTTTTTT
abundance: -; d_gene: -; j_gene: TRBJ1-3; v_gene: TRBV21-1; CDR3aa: CASSSLTLDAGQGFTGNTIYF; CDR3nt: TGTGCCAGCAGCTCCCTAACGCTAGACGCGGGACAGGGATTTACTGGAAACACCATATATTTT
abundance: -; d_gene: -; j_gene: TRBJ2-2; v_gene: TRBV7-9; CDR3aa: CASSPRGADTGELFF; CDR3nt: TGTGCCAGCAGCCCCCGAGGGGCCGACACCGGGGAGCTGTTTTTT
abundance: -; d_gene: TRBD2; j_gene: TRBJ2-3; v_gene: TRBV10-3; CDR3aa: CAISRTSGGTYSTDTQYF; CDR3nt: TGTGCCATCAGTAGGACTAGCGGGGGAACCTATAGCACAGATACGCAGTATTTT
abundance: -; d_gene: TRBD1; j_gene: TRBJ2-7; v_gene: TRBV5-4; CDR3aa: CASSLGRQGSVVYEQYF; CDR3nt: TGTGCCAGCAGCTTAGGTCGACAGGGAAGTGTGGTCTACGAGCAGTACTTC
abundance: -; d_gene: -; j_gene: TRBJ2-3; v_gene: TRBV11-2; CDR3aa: CASSLVVGWGTDTQYF; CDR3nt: TGTGCCAGCAGCCTAGTGGTGGGGTGGGGCACAGATACGCAGTATTTT
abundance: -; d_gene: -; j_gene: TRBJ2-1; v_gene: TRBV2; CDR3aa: CASRSGSSSYNEQFF; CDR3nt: TGTGCCAGCAGGTCCGGATCGAGCTCCTACAATGAGCAGTTCTTC
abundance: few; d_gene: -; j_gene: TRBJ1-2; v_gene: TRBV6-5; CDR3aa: CASRPGSGLYGYTF; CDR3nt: TGTGCCAGCCGTCCGGGTTCTGGACTCTATGGCTACACCTTC